This TCR beta chain originates from a study of spatial heterogeneity in lung cancer. The CDR3 extends over 17 amino acids. J gave up 5 bases and V 2 bases, and 12 bases lay outside the gene matches. In germline, CDR1 is SNHLY, CDR2 FYNNEI. TCRdb passed the 5' RACE reads through MiXCR, listing each CDR3 protein once. Of 40,000 or so distinct CDR3 sequences detected, approximately 3% appear once; the ten largest clones hold 35% to 40%. Time point indicated: sample taken at primary tumor resection. Donors were around 70 untreated early-stage non-small cell lung cancer patients. Sequencing was performed on whole RNA extracted from tumor and nontumor lung tissue, or from frozen PBMC, and the material was left unsorted.

The chain combines TRBV2 with TRBJ1-1; 9 bases agree with TRBD1. The receptor comes from a male donor with early-stage non-small cell lung cancer. The material sequenced was normal lung tissue next to the tumor, taken at surgery. CDR3 region: CASSELSTDRGRTEAFF. The CDR3 DNA is TGTGCCAGCAGTGAACTATCTACCGACAGGGGGAGAACTGAAGCTTTCTTT.